A selection of T cell receptor beta chains follows, all from one sample in a study of shared clonotypes between healthy human individuals. The method was immunoSEQ multiplex PCR; TCRdb's version includes in-frame clones alone and lacks a portion of them. The sample records approximately 2,000,000 clones, roughly 93% being singletons. The sample was naive CD8+ T cells from PBMCs. Receptor source: a man between 18 and 35 years old in good health. Some clones in this sample may be carry-over from other donors' samples. The CDR3 runs from the conserved cysteine through the conserved F or W. Each record gives: clone size, J gene, V gene, D gene, CDR3 protein, CDR3 DNA. A D gene is named only where the DNA matches it firmly. Size is stated for part of the rows, as once, few or many counts, or as a class when the clone is expanded.

abundance: NA; j_gene: TRBJ1-2; v_gene: TRBV19; d_gene: NA; CDR3aa: CASSIGGAPIYGYTF; CDR3nt: TGTGCCAGTAGTATTGGGGGGGCGCCCATTTATGGCTACACCTTC
abundance: NA; j_gene: TRBJ2-2; v_gene: TRBV29-1; d_gene: NA; CDR3aa: CSVQLRDTGELFF; CDR3nt: TGCAGCGTCCAGTTACGGGACACCGGGGAGCTGTTTTTT
abundance: NA; j_gene: TRBJ2-7; v_gene: TRBV9; d_gene: TRBD2; CDR3aa: CASSQRLAEPLSNNYEQYF; CDR3nt: TGTGCCAGCAGCCAACGACTAGCGGAACCCTTATCCAACAACTACGAGCAGTACTTC
abundance: NA; j_gene: TRBJ2-5; v_gene: TRBV28; d_gene: NA; CDR3aa: CASSLRGYETQYF; CDR3nt: TGTGCCAGCAGTTTACGGGGATACGAGACCCAGTACTTC
abundance: NA; j_gene: TRBJ2-5; v_gene: TRBV7-8; d_gene: NA; CDR3aa: CASSPRLWETQYF; CDR3nt: TGTGCCAGCAGCCCCCGGCTGTGGGAGACCCAGTACTTC
abundance: NA; j_gene: TRBJ1-1; v_gene: TRBV9; d_gene: TRBD1; CDR3aa: CASSGGQPDTEAFF; CDR3nt: TGTGCCAGCAGCGGGGGACAGCCTGACACTGAAGCTTTCTTT
abundance: NA; j_gene: TRBJ2-7; v_gene: TRBV15; d_gene: NA; CDR3aa: CATSRGGFGLPSYEQYF; CDR3nt: TGTGCCACCAGCAGAGGGGGGTTCGGACTTCCCTCCTACGAGCAGTACTTC
abundance: NA; j_gene: TRBJ2-2; v_gene: TRBV11-3; d_gene: TRBD2; CDR3aa: CASSDSGSGTGELFF; CDR3nt: TGTGCCAGCAGCGACAGCGGGAGCGGCACCGGGGAGCTGTTTTTT
abundance: once; j_gene: TRBJ2-1; v_gene: TRBV9; d_gene: TRBD2; CDR3aa: CASSVYRGETSGRASSYNEQFF; CDR3nt: TGTGCCAGCAGCGTATACAGGGGCGAGACTAGCGGGAGGGCCAGCTCCTACAATGAGCAGTTCTTC
abundance: NA; j_gene: TRBJ2-1; v_gene: TRBV4-1; d_gene: NA; CDR3aa: CASSQEGSGSNNEQFF; CDR3nt: TGCGCCAGCAGCCAAGAAGGATCTGGGTCCAACAATGAGCAGTTCTTC
abundance: NA; j_gene: TRBJ2-7; v_gene: TRBV7-2; d_gene: NA; CDR3aa: CASSPAGQVDYEQYF; CDR3nt: TGTGCCAGCAGCCCGGCAGGCCAGGTTGACTACGAGCAGTACTTC
abundance: NA; j_gene: TRBJ2-7; v_gene: TRBV27; d_gene: NA; CDR3aa: CASSQFPTYEQYF; CDR3nt: TGTGCCAGCAGTCAATTTCCGACCTACGAGCAGTACTTC
abundance: NA; j_gene: TRBJ1-5; v_gene: TRBV28; d_gene: NA; CDR3aa: CASSTGTENQPQHF; CDR3nt: TGTGCCAGCAGCACCGGGACGGAAAATCAGCCCCAGCATTTT
abundance: few; j_gene: TRBJ1-4; v_gene: TRBV7-8; d_gene: NA; CDR3aa: CASSATARANEKLFF; CDR3nt: TGTGCCAGCAGCGCAACAGCGCGCGCTAATGAAAAACTGTTTTTT
abundance: NA; j_gene: TRBJ2-7; v_gene: TRBV27; d_gene: NA; CDR3aa: CASSLNRVRHGPYEQYF; CDR3nt: TGTGCCAGCAGTTTAAATAGGGTCCGCCACGGACCCTACGAGCAGTACTTC
abundance: NA; j_gene: TRBJ1-1; v_gene: TRBV4-3; d_gene: NA; CDR3aa: CASSQDYGPNTEAFF; CDR3nt: TGCGCCAGCAGCCAAGATTACGGGCCGAACACTGAAGCTTTCTTT
abundance: NA; j_gene: TRBJ1-2; v_gene: TRBV2; d_gene: NA; CDR3aa: CASSEGRGSYGYTF; CDR3nt: TGTGCCAGCAGTGAGGGGAGGGGTAGCTATGGCTACACCTTC
abundance: NA; j_gene: TRBJ2-4; v_gene: TRBV27; d_gene: TRBD1; CDR3aa: CASSPPGTAKNIQYF; CDR3nt: TGTGCCAGCAGTCCACCCGGGACAGCTAAAAACATTCAGTACTTC
abundance: NA; j_gene: TRBJ1-3; v_gene: TRBV28; d_gene: NA; CDR3aa: CASSLARPWLDAISGNTIYF; CDR3nt: TGTGCCAGCAGTTTAGCAAGGCCTTGGTTGGACGCCATCTCTGGAAACACCATATATTTT
abundance: NA; j_gene: TRBJ1-1; v_gene: TRBV27; d_gene: NA; CDR3aa: CASSLSPGADTEAFF; CDR3nt: TGTGCCAGCAGTTTATCTCCGGGGGCTGACACTGAAGCTTTCTTT
abundance: NA; j_gene: TRBJ1-4; v_gene: TRBV5-1; d_gene: TRBD1; CDR3aa: CASSLGSGGGKKLFF; CDR3nt: TGCGCCAGCAGCTTGGGGTCAGGGGGAGGGAAAAAACTGTTTTTT
abundance: NA; j_gene: TRBJ2-7; v_gene: TRBV14; d_gene: NA; CDR3aa: CASSQGALGGLEQYF; CDR3nt: TGTGCCAGCAGCCAAGGGGCTCTCGGGGGTCTCGAGCAGTACTTC
abundance: NA; j_gene: TRBJ2-7; v_gene: TRBV5-6; d_gene: NA; CDR3aa: CASSLGPIYEQYF; CDR3nt: TGTGCCAGCAGCTTGGGGCCAATCTACGAGCAGTACTTC
abundance: NA; j_gene: TRBJ2-1; v_gene: TRBV7-9; d_gene: NA; CDR3aa: CASSLGRNEQFF; CDR3nt: TGTGCCAGCAGCTTAGGTCGGAATGAGCAGTTCTTC
abundance: NA; j_gene: TRBJ2-2; v_gene: TRBV6-5; d_gene: NA; CDR3aa: CASSYPPGTGTGELFF; CDR3nt: TGTGCCAGCAGTTACCCTCCGGGGACGGGGACCGGGGAGCTGTTTTTT
abundance: NA; j_gene: TRBJ1-2; v_gene: TRBV7-9; d_gene: NA; CDR3aa: CASSGGGTGYTF; CDR3nt: TGTGCCAGCAGCGGCGGGGGGACTGGCTACACCTTC
abundance: NA; j_gene: TRBJ2-5; v_gene: TRBV7-9; d_gene: TRBD1; CDR3aa: CASSLVTGFGTGVRETQYF; CDR3nt: TGTGCCAGCAGCTTAGTCACAGGTTTCGGGACAGGGGTCCGAGAGACCCAGTACTTC
abundance: NA; j_gene: TRBJ1-5; v_gene: TRBV13; d_gene: TRBD1; CDR3aa: CASSMGQGLFDQPQHF; CDR3nt: TGTGCCAGCAGCATGGGACAGGGTCTGTTCGATCAGCCCCAGCATTTT
abundance: NA; j_gene: TRBJ2-3; v_gene: TRBV5-1; d_gene: NA; CDR3aa: CASSSEVGTVDTQYF; CDR3nt: TGCGCCAGCAGCTCGGAAGTAGGGACGGTGGATACGCAGTATTTT
abundance: NA; j_gene: TRBJ2-1; v_gene: TRBV4-2; d_gene: NA; CDR3aa: CASSPRKDEQFF; CDR3nt: TGTGCCAGCAGCCCCCGGAAGGATGAGCAGTTCTTC